What follows are 23 T cell receptor beta chains derived from one specimen sequenced in a study of T cell repertoires in cytomegalovirus infection. TCRdb ran MiXCR on the reads and lists one entry per CDR3 protein. The sample consists of about 360,000 distinct CDR3 sequences, around 18% of them appearing once. Sequencing was carried out using PBMCs. The receptors originated from a human donor in good health (CMV status not recorded). Some clones in this sample may be carry-over from other donors' samples.

J is TRBJ2-3 and V is TRBV28, with D unclear. The CDR3 runs to 15 residues. Trimming left V 1 base short and J 1 base short, with 9 bases between. Germline assignment: CDR1 MDHEN and CDR2 SYDVKM. The CDR3 here is CASSLSISGTDTQYF. CDR3 in DNA: TGTGCCAGCAGTTTATCTATTTCGGGCACAGATACGCAGTATTTT. Full variable domain (outside the CDR3, taken from reference TRBV28 and TRBJ2-3): DVKVTQSSRYLVKRTGEKVFLECVQDMDHENMFWYRQDPGLGLRLIYFSYDVKMKEKGDIPEGYSVSREKKERFSLILESASTNQTSMYLCASSLSISGTDTQYFGPGTRLTVL.

This clonotype was recorded many times. The chain couples TRBV24-1 to TRBJ2-7, with unresolved D. Germline CDR1 KGHDR, CDR2 SFDVKD. This CDR3 spans 14 amino acids. Trimming cost V 4 bases and J 4 bases, with 13 bases left between them. The chain's CDR3 is CATSDLGPGYEQYF. The CDR3 nucleotides are TGTGCCACCAGTGACCTAGGACCCGGATACGAGCAGTACTTC.

This clonotype was observed a few times. The chain is built from TRBV28 and TRBJ2-5; tentative D call: TRBD2 (6 bases). The germline V and J ends were trimmed by 7 bases and 2 bases, with 14 bases remaining between them. Germline V gene data show CDR1 as MDHEN and CDR2 as SYDVKM. This CDR3 has 14 amino acids. The CDR3 DNA reads TGTGCCAGCAAGGTCGGGACTTTACAAGAGACCCAGTACTTC. Translation gives CASKVGTLQETQYF.

Ten or more counts support this clonotype. The chain employs TRBV7-8 and TRBJ2-1; D gene uncertain. Per the germline V gene, CDR1 is SGHVS and CDR2 is FQNEAQ. Trimming removed 4 bases from V and 10 bases from J, with 11 bases in between. The CDR3 runs 12 residues. The CDR3 coding sequence is TGTGCCAGCAGCTGGGTCCCTCGAGAGCAGTTCTTC. Translation gives CASSWVPREQFF.

The V and J genes are TRBV19 and TRBJ2-1, with D possibly called TRBD1 or TRBD2 (5 bases each). CDR1 and CDR2 from the germline V gene are LNHDA and SQIVND (reference sequence). The CDR3 is 13 residues long. V was pared by 6 bases and J by 10 bases, with 16 bases between. Here the CDR3 reads CASRPPRDPEQFF. The CDR3 nucleotides are TGTGCCAGTAGACCCCCACGGGACCCCGAGCAGTTCTTC.

The rearrangement uses TRBV7-2 and TRBJ2-5, with a possible D match to TRBD1 (5 bases). Germline CDR1 and CDR2: SGHTA and FQGNSA. The CDR3 is made up of 11 amino acids. Trimming pared 5 bases from V and 8 bases from J, leaving 9 bases between. CDR3 DNA: TGTGCCAGCAGCGAAGGGGCAACCCAGTACTTC. Translating it yields CASSEGATQYF.

V is TRBV2 and J is TRBJ1-2, with D tentatively TRBD1 (5 bases). V was trimmed by 7 bases and J by 8 bases, leaving 14 bases between them. Per the germline V gene, CDR1 is SNHLY and CDR2 is FYNNEI. The CDR3 length is 12 residues. DNA of the CDR3: TGTGCCAGCATCAATGGGCAGGGAGGCTACACCTTC. Translation gives CASINGQGGYTF. The variable domain in full, completed from reference TRBV2 and TRBJ1-2, reads EPEVTQTPSHQVTQMGQEVILRCVPISNHLYFYWYRQILGQKVEFLVSFYNNEISEKSEIFDDQFSVERPDGSNFTLKIRSTKLEDSAMYFCASINGQGGYTFGSGTRLTVV.

In this sample, this clonotype turned up a few times. The rearrangement links TRBV27 to TRBJ2-6, with TRBD2 identical over 7 bases. Trimming cost V 5 bases and J 0 bases; bases outside gene matches: 10. CDR1 MNHEY and CDR2 SMNVEV come from the germline V gene (reference sequence). The CDR3 totals 18 residues. The CDR3 loop reads CASSPHGGSASGANVLTF. Written as DNA, the CDR3 is TGTGCCAGCAGTCCCCACGGGGGGAGCGCCTCTGGGGCCAACGTCCTGACTTTC.

This clonotype was seen many times. The chain uses TRBV7-2 and TRBJ2-7; D is possibly TRBD1 (6 bases). The CDR3 is 14 residues long. V was clipped by 6 bases and J by 0 bases, with 12 bases between them. Germline-derived CDR1 and CDR2 are SGHTA and FQGNSA. CDR3 bases: TGTGCCAGCAGGAGGGGGTGGAGCTCCTACGAGCAGTACTTC. The encoded protein is CASRRGWSSYEQYF.

V and J are TRBV5-4 and TRBJ2-5, with D perhaps TRBD1 or TRBD2 (6 bases each). CDR1 SGHNT and CDR2 YYREEE come from the germline V gene (reference sequence). The V end was cut by 1 base, the J end by 1 base, with 8 bases between. This CDR3 is built from 14 residues. CDR3 DNA: TGTGCCAGCAGCTTGAAGGGGGGCCAAGAGACCCAGTACTTC. Amino acids: CASSLKGGQETQYF.

The chain carries TRBV5-5 and TRBJ1-1; 11 bases agree with TRBD1. The germline V gene encodes CDR1 SGHKS and CDR2 YYEKEE (reference sequence). V lost 5 bases to trimming and J lost 3 bases; unmatched junction nucleotides: 12. There are 17 residues in the CDR3. CDR3 nucleotide sequence: TGTGCCAGCAGAGACCTAGGGGGACAGGGGGTTCACACTGAAGCTTTCTTT. Residues: CASRDLGGQGVHTEAFF. The whole variable domain, remainder taken from reference TRBV5-5 and TRBJ1-1, is DAGVTQSPTHLIKTRGQQVTLRCSPISGHKSVSWYQQVLGQGPQFIFQYYEKEERGRGNFPDRFSARQFPNYSSELNVNALLLGDSALYLCASRDLGGQGVHTEAFFGQGTRLTVV.

There are many counts of this clonotype. The V and J genes are TRBV7-9 and TRBJ2-7; TRBD2 matches at 16 bases. V shed 5 bases and J 11 bases; nucleotides not matched to a gene: 6. The CDR3 spans 14 residues. Germline CDR1 is SEHNR and CDR2 is FQNEAQ (reference sequence). CDR3: CASSPRGLAGGEYF. The CDR3 nucleotides read TGTGCCAGCAGCCCAAGGGGACTAGCGGGAGGGGAGTACTTC.

This clonotype was seen many times. The V gene is TRBV7-2, the J gene TRBJ1-6; the D gene is possibly TRBD1 (5 bases). The V and J ends lost 0 bases and 8 bases respectively, with 17 bases between them. Looked up from germline, CDR1 is SGHTA and CDR2 is FQGNSA. The CDR3 runs to 17 residues. In DNA form, the CDR3 reads TGTGCCAGCAGCTTAGCGCTACAGGTGTTCGGTGATTCACCCCTCCACTTT. Translated: CASSLALQVFGDSPLHF.

This clonotype was seen ten or more times. The rearrangement uses TRBV12-3 or TRBV12-4 and TRBJ1-2; the D is unclear. This CDR3 is 11 amino acids long. Trimming cost V 11 bases and J 7 bases, with 14 bases left between them. The CDR3 DNA reads as TGTGCCTCCTCTGAACGTGGTGGCTACACCTTC. This sequence encodes CASSERGGYTF.

This clonotype appeared many times. The chain combines TRBV28 with TRBJ1-1; D gene ambiguous. The CDR3 length is 15 residues. Trimming stripped 2 bases from V and 4 bases from J, with 14 bases between. Germline CDR1 and CDR2: MDHEN and SYDVKM. DNA of the CDR3: TGTGCCAGCAGTTTAGCGTCCGTTTTGGGCACTGAAGCTTTCTTT. Its translation: CASSLASVLGTEAFF.

This clonotype was seen only once. The chain uses TRBV18 and TRBJ1-1; possibly TRBD1 for D (5 bases). Germline CDR1 KGHSH, CDR2 LQKENI. This CDR3 has 17 amino acids. Between the trimmed V and J ends, which lost 3 bases and 0 bases, there was a span of 17 bases. CDR3 loop: CASSPALAGYMNTEAFF. DNA for the CDR3: TGTGCCAGCTCACCGGCTCTCGCAGGGTACATGAACACTGAAGCTTTCTTT.

This clonotype was detected a few times. V and J are TRBV27 and TRBJ1-5; possible D gene TRBD1, 5 bases. The germline CDR1 and CDR2 sequences are MNHEY and SMNVEV (reference sequence). V lost 6 bases to trimming and J lost 4 bases, with 16 bases between them. CDR3 length: 15 amino acids. DNA for the CDR3: TGTGCCAGCAGCCCACGGGGCAGGTTGAATCAGCCCCAGCATTTT. This encodes CASSPRGRLNQPQHF.

This clonotype was seen only a few times. Here the CDR3 reads CASSFGVQETQYF. For the CDR3, the DNA is TGTGCCAGCAGTTTTGGGGTCCAAGAGACCCAGTACTTC. The chain has TRBV12-3 or TRBV12-4 and TRBJ2-5; D remains ambiguous. V was clipped by 3 bases and J by 1 base, with 6 bases between them. The CDR3 totals 13 residues.

In this sample, this clonotype turned up many times. The rearrangement joins TRBV6-2 or TRBV6-3 to TRBJ2-7; D not certain. Trimming removed 2 bases from V and 2 bases from J, with 1 base in between. The CDR3 contains 11 residues. Germline assignment: CDR1 MNHEY and CDR2 SVGEGT. The CDR3 bases are TGTGCCAGCAGTTACACCTACGAGCAGTACTTC. Translated, it gives CASSYTYEQYF.

The chain combines TRBV4-1 with TRBJ1-1; D uncertain. The length of the CDR3 is 15 residues. V dropped 0 bases and J dropped 1 base, with 9 bases sitting between them. Germline CDR1 and CDR2: MGHRA and YSYEKL. The CDR3 is CASSQDGPSNTEAFF. CDR3 DNA sequence: TGCGCCAGCAGCCAAGACGGACCTTCGAACACTGAAGCTTTCTTT.

As for this clonotype: At one end, the junction sequence differs from germline, possibly due to a read error. The rearrangement uses TRBV6-2 or TRBV6-3 and TRBJ2-7, with 14 nucleotides matching TRBD2. The CDR3 is 15 amino acids. Germline V gives CDR1 MNHEY, CDR2 SVGEGT. The CDR3 DNA follows: TGTGCCAGCAGCTTGGGACTAGCGGGAGTCTACAAGCAGTACTTC. Protein product: CASSLGLAGVYKQYF.

This clonotype was found many times. The chain is built from TRBV19 and TRBJ2-7, with D possibly being TRBD2 (6 bases). CDR3 length equals 16 residues. Trimming took 2 bases from V and 4 from J, leaving 18 bases between them. Germline CDR1 is LNHDA and CDR2 is SQIVND (reference sequence). The CDR3 protein is CASSIRSRDLTYEQYF. Written as DNA, the CDR3 is TGTGCCAGTAGTATAAGATCCCGGGACTTAACGTACGAGCAGTACTTC.

This clonotype was detected only a few times. This rearrangement joins TRBV6-6 to TRBJ1-3; D remains ambiguous. This CDR3 has 15 residues. V gave up 2 bases and J gave up 2 bases, with 10 bases separating them. Germline values: CDR1 MNHNY, CDR2 SVGAGI (reference sequence). This chain's CDR3 is CASSYPDGTGNTIYF. CDR3 nucleotide sequence: TGTGCCAGCAGTTACCCGGACGGGACTGGAAACACCATATATTTT.